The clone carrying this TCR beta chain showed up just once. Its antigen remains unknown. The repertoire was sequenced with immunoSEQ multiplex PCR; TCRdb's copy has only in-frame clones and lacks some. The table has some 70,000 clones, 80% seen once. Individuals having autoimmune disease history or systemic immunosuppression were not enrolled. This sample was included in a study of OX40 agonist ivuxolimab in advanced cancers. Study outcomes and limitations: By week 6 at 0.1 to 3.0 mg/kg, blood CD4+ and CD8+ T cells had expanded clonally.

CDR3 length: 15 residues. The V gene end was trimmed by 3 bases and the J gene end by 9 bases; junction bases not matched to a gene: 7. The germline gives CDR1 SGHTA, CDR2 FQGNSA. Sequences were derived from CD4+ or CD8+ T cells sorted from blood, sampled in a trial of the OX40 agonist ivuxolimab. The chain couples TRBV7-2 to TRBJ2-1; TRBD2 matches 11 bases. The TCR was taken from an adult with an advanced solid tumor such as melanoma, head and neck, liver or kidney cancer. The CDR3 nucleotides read TGTGCCAGCAGCTTTACGGCTAGCGGGGGGAGTGAGCAGTTCTTC. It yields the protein CASSFTASGGSEQFF.